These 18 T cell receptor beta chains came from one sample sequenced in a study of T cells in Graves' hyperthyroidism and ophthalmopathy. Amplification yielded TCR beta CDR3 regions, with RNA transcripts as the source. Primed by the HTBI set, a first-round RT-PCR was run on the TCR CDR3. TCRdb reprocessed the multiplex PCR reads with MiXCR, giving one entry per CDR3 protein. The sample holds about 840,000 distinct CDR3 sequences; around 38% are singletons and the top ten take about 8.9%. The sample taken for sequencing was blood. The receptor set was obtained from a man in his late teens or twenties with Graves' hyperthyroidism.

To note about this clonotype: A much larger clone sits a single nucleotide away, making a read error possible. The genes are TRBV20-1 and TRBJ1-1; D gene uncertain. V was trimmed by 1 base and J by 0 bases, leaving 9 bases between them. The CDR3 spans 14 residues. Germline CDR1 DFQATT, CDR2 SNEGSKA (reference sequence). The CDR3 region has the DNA TGCAGTGCTAGAGGTCGGCGGGTGAACACTGAAGCTTTCTTT. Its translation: CSARGRRVNTEAFF.

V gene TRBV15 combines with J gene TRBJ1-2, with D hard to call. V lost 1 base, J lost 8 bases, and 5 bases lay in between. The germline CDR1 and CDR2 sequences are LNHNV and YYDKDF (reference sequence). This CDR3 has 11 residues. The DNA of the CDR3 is TGTGCCACCAGCAGAGTTACAGGCTACACCTTC. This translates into CATSRVTGYTF.

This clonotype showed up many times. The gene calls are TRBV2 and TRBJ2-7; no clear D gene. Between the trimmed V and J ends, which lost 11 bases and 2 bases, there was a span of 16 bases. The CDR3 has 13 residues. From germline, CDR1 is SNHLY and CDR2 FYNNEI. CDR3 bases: TGTGCCGTTCGTCCGCTGGAGACCTACGAGCAGTACTTC. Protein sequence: CAVRPLETYEQYF.

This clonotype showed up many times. The CDR3 loop reads CASSPTLNYGYTF. The CDR3 DNA sequence: TGTGCCAGCAGCCCGACACTAAACTATGGCTACACCTTC. V and J are TRBV7-6 and TRBJ1-2; D remains ambiguous. This CDR3 is 13 amino acids long. The V gene's germline CDR1 is SGHVS and CDR2 FNYEAQ. Trimming pared 5 bases from V and 2 bases from J, leaving 9 bases between.

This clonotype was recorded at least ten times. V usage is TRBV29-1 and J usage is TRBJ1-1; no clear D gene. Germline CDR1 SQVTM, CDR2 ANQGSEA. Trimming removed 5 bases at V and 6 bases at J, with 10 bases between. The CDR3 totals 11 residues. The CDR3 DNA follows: TGCAGCGTTTATGACAAGTCTGAAGCTTTCTTT. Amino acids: CSVYDKSEAFF.

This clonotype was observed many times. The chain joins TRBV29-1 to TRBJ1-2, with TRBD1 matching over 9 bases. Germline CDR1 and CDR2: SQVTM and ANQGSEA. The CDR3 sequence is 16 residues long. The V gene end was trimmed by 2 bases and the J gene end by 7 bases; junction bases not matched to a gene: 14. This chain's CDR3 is CSVELLTPGQGAGYTF. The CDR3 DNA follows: TGCAGCGTTGAACTCCTTACACCGGGACAGGGAGCTGGCTACACCTTC. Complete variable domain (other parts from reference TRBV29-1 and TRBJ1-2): SAVISQKPSRDICQRGTSLTIQCQVDSQVTMMFWYRQQPGQSLTLIATANQGSEATYESGFVIDKFPISRPNLTFSTLTVSNMSPEDSSIYLCSVELLTPGQGAGYTFGSGTRLTVV.

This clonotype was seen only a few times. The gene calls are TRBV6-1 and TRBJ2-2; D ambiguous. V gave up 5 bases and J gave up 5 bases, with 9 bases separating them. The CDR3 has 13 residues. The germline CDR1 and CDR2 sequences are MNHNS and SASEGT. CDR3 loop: CASSKDTTGELFF. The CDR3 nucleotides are TGTGCCAGCAGTAAAGATACTACCGGGGAGCTGTTTTTT.

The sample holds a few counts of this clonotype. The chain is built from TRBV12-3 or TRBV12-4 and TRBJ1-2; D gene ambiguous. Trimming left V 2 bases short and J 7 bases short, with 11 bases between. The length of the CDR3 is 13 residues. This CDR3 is CASSLNWAGGYTF. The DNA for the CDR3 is TGTGCCAGCAGTTTAAATTGGGCGGGTGGCTACACCTTC.

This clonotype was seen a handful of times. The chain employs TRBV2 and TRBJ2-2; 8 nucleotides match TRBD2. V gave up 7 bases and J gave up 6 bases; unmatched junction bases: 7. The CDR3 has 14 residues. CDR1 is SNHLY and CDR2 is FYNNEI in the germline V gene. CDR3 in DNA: TGTGCCAGCAAGCGGGGGCAGTCCCCCGGGGAGCTGTTTTTT. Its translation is CASKRGQSPGELFF.

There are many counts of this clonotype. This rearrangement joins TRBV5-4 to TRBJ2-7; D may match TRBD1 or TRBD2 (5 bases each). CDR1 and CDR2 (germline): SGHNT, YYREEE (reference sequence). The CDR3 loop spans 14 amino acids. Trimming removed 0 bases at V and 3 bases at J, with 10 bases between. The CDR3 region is CASSLGGESYEQYF. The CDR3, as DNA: TGTGCCAGCAGCTTGGGAGGGGAGAGCTACGAGCAGTACTTC.

CDR3 sequence (DNA): TGTGCCAGCTTAGGCACACCGGAAGAGACCCAGTACTTC. It codes for CASLGTPEETQYF. This sequence joins TRBV25-1 and TRBJ2-5; unclear D gene. The CDR3 sequence is 13 residues long. The V gene's germline CDR1 is MGHDK and CDR2 SYGVNS. Trimming left V 8 bases short and J 3 bases short, with 13 bases between. Full variable domain (remainder filled in from reference TRBV25-1 and TRBJ2-5): EADIYQTPRYLVIGTGKKITLECSQTMGHDKMYWYQQDPGMELHLIHYSYGVNSTEKGDLSSESTVSRIRTEHFPLTLESARPSHTSQYLCASLGTPEETQYFGPGTRLLVL.

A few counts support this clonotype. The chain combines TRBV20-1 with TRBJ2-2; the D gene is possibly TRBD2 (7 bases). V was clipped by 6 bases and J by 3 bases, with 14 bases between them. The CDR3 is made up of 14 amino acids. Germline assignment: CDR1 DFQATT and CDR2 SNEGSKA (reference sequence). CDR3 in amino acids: CSARGGTDTGELFF. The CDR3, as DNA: TGCAGTGCGAGGGGGGGAACAGACACCGGGGAGCTGTTTTTT.

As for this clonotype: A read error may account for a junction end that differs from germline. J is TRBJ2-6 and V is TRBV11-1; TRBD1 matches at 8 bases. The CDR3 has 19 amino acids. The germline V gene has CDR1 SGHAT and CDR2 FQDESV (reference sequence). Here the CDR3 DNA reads TGCGCCAGCAGCCAACCCCGGGACAGGACCTCTCCTGGGGCCAACGTCCTGACTTTC. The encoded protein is CASSQPRDRTSPGANVLTF.

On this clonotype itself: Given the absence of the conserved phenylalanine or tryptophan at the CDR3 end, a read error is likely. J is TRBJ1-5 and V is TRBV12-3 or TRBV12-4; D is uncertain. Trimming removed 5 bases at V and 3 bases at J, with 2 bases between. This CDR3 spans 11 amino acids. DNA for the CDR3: TGTGCCAGCAGTGACAATCAGCCCCAGCATCTT. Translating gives CASSDNQPQHL.

The CDR3 DNA follows: TGTGCCAGCAGTGAACTTGTCGGGTTCAATCAGCCCCAGCATTTT. Translation gives CASSELVGFNQPQHF. The chain combines TRBV6-1 with TRBJ1-5, with no clear D. CDR1 MNHNS and CDR2 SASEGT come from the germline V gene. Deletions cut 2 bases from V and 3 bases from J, with 11 bases between. There are 15 residues in the CDR3.

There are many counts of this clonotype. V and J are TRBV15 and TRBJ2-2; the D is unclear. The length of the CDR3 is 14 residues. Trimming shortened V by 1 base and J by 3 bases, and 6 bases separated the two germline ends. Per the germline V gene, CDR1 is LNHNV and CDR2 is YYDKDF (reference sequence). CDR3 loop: CATSRVRDTGELFF. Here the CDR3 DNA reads TGTGCCACCAGCAGAGTCCGTGACACCGGGGAGCTGTTTTTT.

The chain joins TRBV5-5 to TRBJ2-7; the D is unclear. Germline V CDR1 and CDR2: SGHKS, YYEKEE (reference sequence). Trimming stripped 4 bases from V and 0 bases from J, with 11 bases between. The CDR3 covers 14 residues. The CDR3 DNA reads TGTGCCAGCAGCCCTGGGAAAAGCTCCTACGAGCAGTACTTC. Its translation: CASSPGKSSYEQYF.

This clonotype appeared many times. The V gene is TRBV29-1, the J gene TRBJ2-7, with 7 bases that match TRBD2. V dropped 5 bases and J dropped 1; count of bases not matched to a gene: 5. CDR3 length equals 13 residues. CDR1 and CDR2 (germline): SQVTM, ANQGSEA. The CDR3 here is CSVPSGDSYEQYF. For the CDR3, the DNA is TGCAGCGTTCCTAGCGGAGATTCCTACGAGCAGTACTTC.